This TCR beta chain was identified in a study of PD-1 blockade in classical Hodgkin lymphoma. Note on this clone: Antigen: not known.

Time point: cycle 4 day 1 (C4D1), after 6 weeks of nivolumab. Each patient experienced a relapse that followed autologous stem cell transplantation, and brentuximab vedotin exposure varied. Repertoires were generated with immunoSEQ multiplex PCR, while TCRdb's copy carries only in-frame clones and drops some. The data contain 26,000 or so clones, about 72% of them singletons. V lost 4 bases, J lost 10 bases, and 18 bases lay in between. This CDR3 has 14 amino acids. General study points: While CD8+ TCR diversity did not rise significantly by C4D1, CD4+ TCR diversity did. Baseline diversity was lower in partial responders and progressors than complete responders. Patients were excluded if nivolumab began under 1 year after ASCT (the autologous transplant). When set against healthy donors, newly diagnosed patients were reported to show lower baseline TCR diversity.

Sequences were derived from peripheral blood mononuclear cells (PBMCs), sampled before the fourth cycle of nivolumab. The clonotype comes from a human donor with classical Hodgkin lymphoma. The rearrangement links TRBV23-1 to TRBJ2-3; unclear D gene. TRBV23-1 is annotated as an ORF whose role is uncertain. This CDR3 is CASSPPIIGLPQYF. The CDR3 DNA is TGCGCCAGCAGTCCCCCTATAATCGGGTTGCCGCAGTATTTT.